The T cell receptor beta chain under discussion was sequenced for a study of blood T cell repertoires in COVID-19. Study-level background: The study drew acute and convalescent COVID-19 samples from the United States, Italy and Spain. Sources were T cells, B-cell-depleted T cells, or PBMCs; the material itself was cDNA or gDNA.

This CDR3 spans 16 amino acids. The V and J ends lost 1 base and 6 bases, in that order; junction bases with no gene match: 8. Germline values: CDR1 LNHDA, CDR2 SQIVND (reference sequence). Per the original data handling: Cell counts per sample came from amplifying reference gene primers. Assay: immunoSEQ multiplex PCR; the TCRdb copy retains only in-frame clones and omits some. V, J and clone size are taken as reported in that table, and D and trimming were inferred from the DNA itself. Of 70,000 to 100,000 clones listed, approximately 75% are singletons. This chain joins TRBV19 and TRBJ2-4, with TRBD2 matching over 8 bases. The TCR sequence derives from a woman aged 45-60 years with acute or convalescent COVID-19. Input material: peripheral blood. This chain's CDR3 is CASSIGAAAGGNIQYF. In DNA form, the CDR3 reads TGTGCCAGTAGTATAGGGGCGGCGGCGGGGGGAAACATTCAGTACTTC.